A single sample is the source of the 14 T cell receptor beta chains below, sequenced in a study of radiotherapy plus CTLA-4 blockade in lung cancer. The table came from immunoSEQ multiplex PCR; TCRdb's copy has only in-frame clones and leaves some out. The sample holds over 100,000 clones, around 84% seen once. The starting material was peripheral blood, obtained from a patient treated with radiotherapy plus ipilimumab. The source of these receptors is a human donor with non-small cell lung cancer that progressed on radiotherapy plus ipilimumab. Some clones in this sample may be carry-over from other donors' samples.

The chain has TRBV28 and TRBJ1-6; TRBD1 is a possible D gene (6 bases). Germline V CDR1 and CDR2: MDHEN, SYDVKM. The CDR3 consists of 14 residues. Trimming took off 6 bases at V and 4 bases at J, with 10 bases between the two ends. CDR3 region: CASRGGQYNSPLHF. In DNA form, the CDR3 reads TGTGCCAGCAGGGGGGGACAATATAATTCACCCCTCCACTTT.

V is TRBV7-3 and J is TRBJ2-1; weak D call: TRBD2 (6 bases). Germline V lookup: CDR1 SGHTA, CDR2 FQGTGA. Trimming cost V 5 bases and J 1 base, with 12 bases left between them. The CDR3 sequence is 15 residues long. The CDR3 protein is CASSGIGGSYNEQFF. CDR3 sequence (DNA): TGTGCCAGCAGCGGGATCGGGGGTTCCTACAATGAGCAGTTCTTC.

As for this clone: Additional DNA sequences in this sample encode the identical CDR3. The genes are TRBV5-4 and TRBJ1-5, with D unresolved. The germline V and J ends were trimmed by 0 bases and 6 bases, with 4 bases remaining between them. The V gene's germline CDR1 is SGHNT and CDR2 YYREEE (reference sequence). The CDR3 extends over 12 amino acids. The DNA of the CDR3 is TGTGCCAGCAGCTTGGTTGGTCAGCCCCAGCATTTT. It codes for CASSLVGQPQHF.

The chain's CDR3 is CASSPSGTGGREAFF. For the CDR3, the DNA is TGTGCCAGCTCACCATCCGGGACAGGGGGCCGTGAAGCTTTCTTT. This sequence joins TRBV18 and TRBJ1-1; 12 bases line up with TRBD1. Germline CDR1 KGHSH, CDR2 LQKENI. V gave up 2 bases and J gave up 7 bases; unmatched junction bases: 5. CDR3 length: 15 amino acids.

Of note for this clone: A read error may produce the germline difference seen at one junction end. The gene calls are TRBV28 and TRBJ1-2; D unclear. Germline V gene data show CDR1 as MDHEN and CDR2 as SYDVKM. The CDR3 consists of 14 residues. The CDR3 here is CASRLSGANYGYTF. DNA of the CDR3: TGTGCCAGCAGATTATCCGGGGCTAACTATGGCTACACCTTC.

CDR3 nucleotide sequence: TGCAGCGTGGCGGGAGGTCCGAACACTGAAGCTTTCTTT. Its protein product is CSVAGGPNTEAFF. The chain couples TRBV29-1 to TRBJ1-1; D gene ambiguous. The CDR3 is 13 amino acids. Germline V gene sequence: CDR1 SQVTM, CDR2 ANQGSEA. Trimming shortened V by 6 bases and J by 1 base, and 12 bases separated the two germline ends. The variable domain in full, completed from reference TRBV29-1 and TRBJ1-1, reads SAVISQKPSRDICQRGTSLTIQCQVDSQVTMMFWYRQQPGQSLTLIATANQGSEATYESGFVIDKFPISRPNLTFSTLTVSNMSPEDSSIYLCSVAGGPNTEAFFGQGTRLTVV.

The chain carries TRBV18 and TRBJ1-5; D may be TRBD1 (6 bases). Germline V gene sequence: CDR1 KGHSH, CDR2 LQKENI. This CDR3 spans 12 amino acids. V gave up 6 bases and J gave up 12 bases, with 15 bases separating them. In DNA, the CDR3 is TGTGCCAGCTCTATTGCAGGGGCTGTCCAGCATTTT. Translation: CASSIAGAVQHF.

The rearrangement joins TRBV5-4 to TRBJ1-1, with TRBD1 identical over 8 bases. Trimming removed 4 bases from V and 4 bases from J; junction bases left unmatched: 12. Germline V gene data show CDR1 as SGHNT and CDR2 as YYREEE (reference sequence). The CDR3 spans 16 residues. The CDR3 sequence is CASSQGVDRGSTEAFF. The CDR3 region has the DNA TGTGCCAGCAGCCAGGGGGTTGACAGGGGAAGCACTGAAGCTTTCTTT.

This chain joins TRBV5-6 and TRBJ1-6; tentatively, D is TRBD1 (5 bases). This CDR3 has 14 residues. CDR1 and CDR2 (germline): SGHDT, YYEEEE. V was trimmed by 3 bases and J by 3 bases, leaving 7 bases between them. The CDR3 sequence is CASSWGNYNSPLHF. The DNA of the CDR3 is TGTGCCAGCAGCTGGGGCAACTATAATTCACCCCTCCACTTT.

This clone was seen only once. The chain carries TRBV15 and TRBJ2-3; TRBD2 matches at 7 bases. V dropped 4 bases and J dropped 2; count of bases not matched to a gene: 6. CDR1 is LNHNV and CDR2 is YYDKDF in the germline V gene (reference sequence). This CDR3 is built from 15 residues. CDR3: CATSTWGGDTDTQYF. The CDR3 DNA follows: TGTGCCACCAGCACTTGGGGGGGGGACACAGATACGCAGTATTTT.

The chain has TRBV6-5 and TRBJ2-1; D perhaps matches TRBD2 (6 bases). The CDR3 runs 13 residues. Per germline, CDR1 MNHEY and CDR2 SVGAGI. V gave up 9 bases and J gave up 2 bases, with 11 bases separating them. The CDR3 protein is CASTSRAYNEQFF. The CDR3 nucleotides read TGTGCCAGTACTAGCCGGGCCTACAATGAGCAGTTCTTC.

CDR3 loop: CAISEAGEQYF. DNA of the CDR3: TGTGCCATCAGTGAAGCGGGCGAGCAGTACTTC. The rearrangement links TRBV10-3 to TRBJ2-7, with TRBD2 as a possible D gene (6 bases). Trimming pared 3 bases from V and 6 bases from J, leaving 6 bases between. Germline V lookup: CDR1 ENHRY, CDR2 SYGVKD. The CDR3 has 11 amino acids.

J is TRBJ1-2 and V is TRBV11-3; the D gene is possibly TRBD1 (5 bases). The germline V gene encodes CDR1 SGHNT and CDR2 YENEEA. This CDR3 comprises 16 residues. Between the trimmed V and J ends, which lost 5 bases and 5 bases, there was a span of 21 bases. Written as DNA, the CDR3 is TGTGCCAGCAGCCTGAATGGTGCTAGGACACTTTATGGCTACACCTTC. Translated, it gives CASSLNGARTLYGYTF.

The chain is built from TRBV11-2 and TRBJ1-3, with a weak D call TRBD1 (5 bases). The CDR3 totals 14 residues. The V end lost 5 bases, the J end lost 4 bases, and 12 bases lay between the germline ends. Germline V lookup: CDR1 SGHAT, CDR2 FQNNGV. The CDR3 coding sequence is TGTGCCAGCAGCCCCGGGGCCCGCGGAAACACCATATATTTT. Its protein product is CASSPGARGNTIYF.